Below, 9 T cell receptor beta chains from the same sample are listed, as sequenced in a study of patients and donors after allogeneic stem cell transplantation. TCRdb ran MiXCR on the RT-PCR reads and lists one entry per CDR3 protein. Here the sample spans approximately 88,000 distinct CDR3 sequences, around 5% being singletons. Source material: blood, either unsorted or a sorted T cell fraction (not recorded which). The receptors were sampled from a human donor who was either an allogeneic HSCT recipient or a stem cell or donor lymphocyte infusion donor (not recorded which). It is not recorded whose cells these are; they may come from a transplant donor.

This clonotype showed up many times. The rearrangement links TRBV3-1 to TRBJ2-7; D not certain. V was clipped by 1 base and J by 6 bases, with 13 bases between them. Germline values: CDR1 LGHDT, CDR2 YNNKEL (reference sequence). The CDR3 contains 14 residues. The CDR3 sequence: CASSQGVPGFEQYF. CDR3 sequence (DNA): TGTGCCAGCAGCCAAGGGGTCCCGGGCTTCGAGCAGTACTTC.

A few counts support this clonotype. The chain recombines TRBV5-1 with TRBJ2-1; D is possibly TRBD1 (6 bases). Germline assignment: CDR1 SGHRS and CDR2 YFSETQ. The V and J ends lost 2 bases and 5 bases respectively, with 11 bases between them. This CDR3 region has 14 residues. CDR3 region: CASSLQGRHNEQFF. The CDR3 DNA reads TGCGCCAGCAGCTTACAGGGTAGGCACAATGAGCAGTTCTTC.

Ten or more counts support this clonotype. V and J are TRBV5-1 and TRBJ2-7, with a weak D call TRBD1 (5 bases). The CDR3 length is 14 residues. Trimming took off 1 base at V and 2 bases at J, with 10 bases between the two ends. Germline V lookup: CDR1 SGHRS, CDR2 YFSETQ. CDR3 bases: TGCGCCAGCAGCTTGATAGGGGTCGCCTACGAGCAGTACTTC. It codes for CASSLIGVAYEQYF.

This clonotype has ten or more counts. The CDR3 region is CASSLEGRQGHYGYTF. CDR3 in DNA: TGTGCCAGCAGCTTAGAAGGAAGACAGGGCCACTATGGCTACACCTTC. The gene calls are TRBV11-3 and TRBJ1-2; 7 positions agree with TRBD1. CDR3 length equals 16 residues. V lost 0 bases, J lost 3 bases, and 7 bases stayed unmatched. Germline CDR1 SGHNT, CDR2 YENEEA. Together with reference TRBV11-3 and TRBJ1-2, the CDR3 gives the full variable domain: EAGVVQSPRYKIIEKKQPVAFWCNPISGHNTLYWYLQNLGQGPELLIRYENEEAVDDSQLPKDRFSAERLKGVDSTLKIQPAELGDSAVYLCASSLEGRQGHYGYTFGSGTRLTVV.

In its sample, this clonotype was seen many times. This chain's CDR3 is CASSQDQGEYTEAFF. The CDR3 DNA sequence: TGTGCCAGCAGCCAAGATCAGGGAGAGTACACTGAAGCTTTCTTT. The chain is built from TRBV14 and TRBJ1-1; a weak D match, TRBD1 (5 bases). The V gene's germline CDR1 is SGHDN and CDR2 FVKESK. Deletions cut 0 bases from V and 3 bases from J, with 11 bases between. CDR3 size: 15 residues.

In this sample, this clonotype turned up many times. This rearrangement joins TRBV6-1 to TRBJ2-1, with D unresolved. CDR1 MNHNS and CDR2 SASEGT come from the germline V gene. CDR3 length equals 16 residues. V was pared by 7 bases and J by 0 bases, with 16 bases between. CDR3 nucleotide sequence: TGTGCCAGCAACAGTCTTCAGCCAGGCTCCTACAATGAGCAGTTCTTC. This encodes CASNSLQPGSYNEQFF.

This clonotype was counted a few times. The rearrangement joins TRBV29-1 to TRBJ2-7; 8 positions agree with TRBD2. CDR3 length: 14 residues. Trimming cost V 6 bases and J 1 base; bases outside gene matches: 8. The germline V gene encodes CDR1 SQVTM and CDR2 ANQGSEA. CDR3 loop: CSVREGSRSYEQYF. The CDR3 nucleotides read TGCAGCGTCCGGGAGGGGTCAAGGTCCTACGAGCAGTACTTC.

This chain links TRBV19 with TRBJ2-4; 9 bases are shared with TRBD2. The CDR3 loop spans 23 amino acids. The V gene end was trimmed by 3 bases and the J gene end by 2 bases; junction bases not matched to a gene: 26. Per germline, CDR1 LNHDA and CDR2 SQIVND (reference sequence). In nucleotides, the CDR3 is TGTGCCAGTAGTATGATTTTCTATGTTTGGCGGGGGGGCACGGACAGTACCAAAAACATTCAGTACTTC. Encoded protein: CASSMIFYVWRGGTDSTKNIQYF.

This clonotype has only a few counts. CDR3 sequence: CASSERQPYGYTF. CDR3 sequence (DNA): TGTGCCAGCAGCGAAAGACAGCCCTATGGCTACACCTTC. This chain joins TRBV5-6 and TRBJ1-2; TRBD1 might be the D (5 bases). CDR1 and CDR2 (germline): SGHDT, YYEEEE. V was trimmed by 4 bases and J by 4 bases, leaving 11 bases between them. The CDR3 spans 13 residues.